This entry describes one T cell receptor beta chain. The sample comes from a study of blood T cell repertoires in COVID-19. Study information: Sample material is recorded as cDNA or gDNA derived from T cells, B-cell-depleted T cells, or PBMCs.

The germline gives CDR1 SEHNR, CDR2 FQNEAQ (reference sequence). The V segment lost 3 bases and the J segment 0 bases; nucleotides outside the gene matches: 7. There are 18 residues in the CDR3. The protocol was immunoSEQ multiplex PCR, while the TCRdb copy is restricted to in-frame clones and leaves out a portion. The sample consists of a few thousand clones, roughly 70% of them appearing once. The sequence derives from an older man with active COVID-19. The V and J genes are TRBV7-9 and TRBJ1-3, with 11 bases fitting TRBD1. The sequenced sample was peripheral blood. CDR3 sequence reads: CASSFRDRGDFSGNTIYF. The DNA of the CDR3 is TGTGCCAGCAGCTTTCGGGACAGGGGGGATTTCTCTGGAAACACCATATATTTT.